The rows below give T cell receptor beta chains drawn from one sample of a study of T cell clonotyping in hematopoietic cell transplantation. The method was immunoSEQ multiplex PCR; TCRdb's version includes in-frame clones alone and lacks a portion of them. The sample shows about 69,000 clones, about 93% of them seen only once. The source material was peripheral blood mononuclear cells. The receptor source for this set is a man aged 50 to 60 in good health. Some clones in this sample may be carry-over from other donors' samples. Both conserved end residues are part of each CDR3. D genes are given only for firm matches. Rows may omit the clone size; those that give it use once, few, many or a size class.

v_call	clone_size	j_call	d_call	cdr3_aa	cdr3_nt
TRBV9	NA	TRBJ2-7	NA	CASSYGGTVEYEQYF	TGTGCCAGCAGCTATGGGGGGACAGTAGAGTACGAGCAGTACTTC
TRBV7-2	NA	TRBJ2-2	NA	CASSLAAGELFF	TGTGCCAGCAGCTTAGCGGCCGGGGAGCTGTTTTTT
TRBV25-1	NA	TRBJ2-2	TRBD1	CASSAGTGNTGELFF	TGTGCCAGCAGTGCTGGGACAGGGAACACCGGGGAGCTGTTTTTT
TRBV9	NA	TRBJ1-1	NA	CASSPSPEMNTEAFF	TGTGCCAGCAGCCCCAGTCCTGAAATGAACACTGAAGCTTTCTTT
TRBV6-1	NA	TRBJ2-2	NA	CASSVSWNTGELFF	TGTGCCAGCAGTGTTAGCTGGAACACCGGGGAGCTGTTTTTT
TRBV28	NA	TRBJ1-3	NA	CASSLPPQGVGSGNTIYF	TGTGCCAGCAGTTTGCCCCCACAAGGGGTGGGCTCTGGAAACACCATATATTTT
TRBV2	NA	TRBJ1-4	NA	CASNSPGIGTNEKLFF	TGTGCCAGCAACAGCCCAGGGATTGGAACTAATGAAAAACTGTTTTTT
TRBV4-3	NA	TRBJ2-5	NA	CASSAVLPIKEETQYF	TGCGCCAGCAGCGCAGTGTTACCTATTAAGGAAGAGACCCAGTACTTC
TRBV7-9	once	TRBJ1-1	NA	CASSSRPKNTEAFF	TGTGCCAGCAGCTCCCGGCCGAAGAACACTGAAGCTTTCTTT
TRBV6-1	NA	TRBJ2-1	NA	CASSARDSPYNEQFF	TGTGCCAGCAGTGCGAGGGACTCCCCCTACAATGAGCAGTTCTTC
TRBV7-3	NA	TRBJ2-7	NA	CASSQGGTEAYEQYF	TGTGCCAGCAGCCAAGGCGGGACAGAGGCATACGAGCAGTACTTC
TRBV28	NA	TRBJ1-2	NA	CATTGPPTYGYTF	TGTGCCACCACCGGGCCTCCCACCTATGGCTACACCTTC
TRBV5-1	NA	TRBJ1-3	TRBD1	CASSTGDGNTIYF	TGCGCCAGCAGCACAGGGGACGGAAACACCATATATTTT
TRBV6-1	NA	TRBJ1-5	TRBD1	CASSPVGQGDQPQHF	TGTGCCAGCAGTCCAGTGGGACAGGGGGACCAGCCCCAGCATTTT
TRBV7-2	NA	TRBJ1-2	TRBD1	CASSLGGTGGRYGYTF	TGTGCCAGCAGCTTAGGGGGGACAGGGGGACGGTATGGCTACACCTTC
TRBV28	once	TRBJ2-5	TRBD1	CASSQEGAPHKETQYF	TGTGCCAGCAGCCAAGAGGGGGCGCCCCATAAAGAGACCCAGTACTTC
TRBV19	NA	TRBJ2-2	TRBD1	CASSLVGQGIGNTGELFF	TGTGCCAGTAGTTTGGTGGGACAGGGTATTGGTAACACCGGGGAGCTGTTTTTT
TRBV19	few	TRBJ1-4	NA	CASNGWGVGEKLFF	TGTGCCAGTAACGGATGGGGGGTTGGCGAAAAACTGTTTTTT
TRBV7-2	NA	TRBJ2-7	TRBD2	CASSLDRGGREQYF	TGTGCCAGCAGCTTAGATCGGGGGGGGCGCGAGCAGTACTTC
TRBV7-3	NA	TRBJ1-2	NA	CASSLLGGSMTSGYTF	TGTGCCAGCAGCCTTCTAGGGGGATCTATGACTTCTGGCTACACCTTC
TRBV19	NA	TRBJ2-5	TRBD1	CASSPYLRDSQETQYF	TGTGCCAGTAGTCCCTACCTCCGGGACAGTCAAGAGACCCAGTACTTC
TRBV19	NA	TRBJ2-2	TRBD1	CASTGTAVTGELFF	TGTGCCAGTACGGGGACAGCTGTCACCGGGGAGCTGTTTTTT
TRBV28	NA	TRBJ2-1	NA	CASSSNLYNEQFF	TGTGCCAGCAGCTCTAACTTGTACAATGAGCAGTTCTTC
TRBV7-2	NA	TRBJ1-2	NA	CASSPTGQTNYGYTF	TGTGCCAGCAGCCCTACAGGACAGACTAACTATGGCTACACCTTC
TRBV7-2	NA	TRBJ2-3	NA	CASSSLTDTQYF	TGTGCCAGCAGCTCCCTCACAGATACGCAGTATTTT
TRBV6-4	NA	TRBJ1-1	TRBD1	CASRTDRGDTEAFF	TGTGCCAGCAGGACGGACAGGGGGGACACTGAAGCTTTCTTT
TRBV5-1	NA	TRBJ1-2	NA	CASSPGRPPYGYTF	TGCGCCAGCAGCCCCGGACGGCCTCCCTATGGCTACACCTTC
TRBV6-6	once	TRBJ2-5	NA	CASSRQSQETQYF	TGTGCCAGCAGCCGACAATCCCAAGAGACCCAGTACTTC
TRBV5-4	NA	TRBJ2-3	NA	CASRDSGEEYF	TGTGCCAGCAGGGATTCAGGGGAAGAGTATTTT
TRBV7-8	NA	TRBJ2-1	TRBD1	CASSRQGGNEQFF	TGTGCCAGCAGCAGACAGGGGGGGAATGAGCAGTTCTTC
TRBV11-2	NA	TRBJ2-5	TRBD2	CASSFIRGGGETQYF	TGTGCCAGCAGCTTTATCCGCGGGGGAGGGGAGACCCAGTACTTC
TRBV2	NA	TRBJ1-4	NA	CASSEFRRNEKLFF	TGTGCCAGCAGTGAATTTCGCCGTAATGAAAAACTGTTTTTT
TRBV19	NA	TRBJ2-7	NA	CASSIDGGTPPYEQYF	TGTGCCAGTAGTATAGATGGAGGGACACCCCCCTACGAGCAGTACTTC
TRBV5-4	NA	TRBJ2-2	TRBD2	CASSLGGLAGNTGELFF	TGTGCCAGCAGCTTGGGAGGGCTAGCGGGGAACACCGGGGAGCTGTTTTTT
TRBV7-3	once	TRBJ2-2	NA	CASSPPGGPGELFF	TGTGCCAGCAGCCCCCCTGGTGGGCCCGGGGAGCTGTTTTTT
TRBV6-1	NA	TRBJ1-2	NA	CASSKDTFYGYTF	TGTGCCAGCAGTAAGGACACTTTCTATGGCTACACCTTC
TRBV27	NA	TRBJ2-7	NA	CASSLYSGYEQYF	TGTGCCAGCAGTTTATACTCGGGCTACGAGCAGTACTTC
TRBV7-9	NA	TRBJ2-7	TRBD1	CASSLSDRGHEQYF	TGTGCCAGCAGCTTGTCGGACAGGGGCCACGAGCAGTACTTC
TRBV19	NA	TRBJ2-1	NA	CASNFIASSNEQFF	TGTGCCAGTAATTTCATAGCGAGCAGCAATGAGCAGTTCTTC
TRBV5-1	NA	TRBJ2-5	NA	CASSLVIDPQETQYF	TGCGCCAGCAGCTTGGTAATCGATCCCCAAGAGACCCAGTACTTC
TRBV4-1	NA	TRBJ1-5	NA	CASSQDTNQPQHF	TGCGCCAGCAGCCAAGACACTAACCAGCCCCAGCATTTT
TRBV28	NA	TRBJ1-2	NA	CASSQGNKDGYTF	TGTGCCAGCAGTCAGGGGAATAAGGATGGCTACACCTTC
TRBV6-1	few	TRBJ2-5	TRBD2	CASSQGLAGGNHQETQYF	TGTGCCAGCAGTCAAGGACTAGCGGGGGGGAATCACCAAGAGACCCAGTACTTC
TRBV2	NA	TRBJ1-4	NA	CASRKTSATNEKLFF	TGTGCCAGCCGTAAGACATCTGCAACTAATGAAAAACTGTTTTTT
TRBV7-2	NA	TRBJ2-3	TRBD2	CASSLGYRLAGKPPDTQYF	TGTGCCAGCAGCTTGGGATATAGGCTAGCGGGAAAACCCCCGGATACGCAGTATTTT
TRBV6-1	NA	TRBJ1-2	NA	CASSERFDYGYTF	TGTGCCAGCAGTGAAAGGTTCGACTATGGCTACACCTTC
TRBV30	NA	TRBJ2-3	NA	CAWSEGGWADTQYF	TGTGCCTGGAGTGAGGGGGGATGGGCAGATACGCAGTATTTT
TRBV28	NA	TRBJ1-6	TRBD1	CASSSETGSYNSPLHF	TGTGCCAGCAGTTCAGAGACAGGGAGCTATAATTCACCCCTCCACTTT
TRBV6-1	NA	TRBJ1-2	TRBD1	CASSGRMGQGASGYTF	TGTGCCAGCAGTGGGAGGATGGGACAGGGGGCATCTGGCTACACCTTC
TRBV11-2	NA	TRBJ2-2	NA	CASSLERATGELFF	TGTGCCAGCAGCTTAGAGAGGGCCACCGGGGAGCTGTTTTTT
TRBV30	NA	TRBJ1-2	NA	CAWSVWGYGYGYTF	TGTGCCTGGAGTGTATGGGGGTACGGCTATGGCTACACCTTC
TRBV5-1	NA	TRBJ2-2	TRBD2	CASAPTSGGWTGELFF	TGCGCCAGCGCCCCCACTAGCGGGGGTTGGACCGGGGAGCTGTTTTTT
TRBV6-6	once	TRBJ1-1	NA	CASSYKGDNTEAFF	TGTGCCAGCAGTTATAAAGGGGATAACACTGAAGCTTTCTTT
TRBV7-8	NA	TRBJ1-1	TRBD1	CASRRQGDTEAFF	TGTGCCAGCAGGAGACAGGGGGACACTGAAGCTTTCTTT
TRBV28	NA	TRBJ2-1	NA	CASSLILGNEQFF	TGTGCCAGCAGTTTAATCTTGGGGAATGAGCAGTTCTTC
TRBV6-5	NA	TRBJ1-3	TRBD1	CASSLGTGSGNTIYF	TGTGCCAGCAGTTTAGGGACAGGGAGCGGAAACACCATATATTTT
TRBV7-8	NA	TRBJ2-7	TRBD2	CASSLIRTSGSATYEQYF	TGTGCCAGCAGCCTCATTCGGACTAGCGGGAGCGCGACCTACGAGCAGTACTTC
TRBV6-1	once	TRBJ1-2	TRBD1	CASIIATGDTGYTF	TGTGCCAGCATCATTGCGACAGGGGATACGGGCTACACCTTC
TRBV20-1	NA	TRBJ1-1	NA	CSAREFTVFF	TGCAGTGCTAGAGAATTTACCGTTTTCTTT